A selection of T cell receptor beta chains follows, all from one sample in a study of T-cell reconstitution after alpha-beta-depleted transplantation in children. One entry per CDR3 protein, called by TCRdb with MiXCR from the PCR reads. In the table there are about 110,000 distinct CDR3 sequences, about 6.5% of which are singletons. Sequencing was performed on PBMCs, mostly from graft donor cells, taken 360 days after TCRalphabeta/CD19-depleted stem cell transplant. The receptors were gathered from a male patient between 2 and 10 years old who had a stem cell transplant for acute lymphoblastic leukemia, so the T cells may come from the graft donor. Both conserved end residues are part of each CDR3. A D gene is named only where the DNA matches it firmly. Expanded clones get a size class; other rows say once, few or many, or leave the size out.

TRBV7-2	-	TRBJ2-1	TRBD1	CASSAGDSLFGEQFF	TGTGCCAGCAGCGCCGGGGACAGCCTCTTCGGTGAGCAGTTCTTC
TRBV9	few	TRBJ2-1	-	CASSPPPGAYNEQFF	TGTGCCAGCAGCCCCCCTCCAGGGGCCTACAATGAGCAGTTCTTC
TRBV6-5	many	TRBJ2-5	-	CASSYSGAETQYF	TGTGCCAGCAGTTATTCGGGAGCAGAGACCCAGTACTTC
TRBV7-2	many	TRBJ1-1	-	CASRAGLNTEAFF	TGTGCCAGCAGGGCAGGTCTAAACACTGAAGCTTTCTTT
TRBV5-1	many	TRBJ2-2	-	CASSRPTENTGELFF	TGCGCCAGCAGCCGCCCGACTGAAAACACCGGGGAGCTGTTTTTT
TRBV4-1	many	TRBJ1-5	-	CASSHQTEGRNQPQHF	TGCGCCAGCAGCCATCAAACAGAGGGAAGGAATCAGCCCCAGCATTTT
TRBV24-1	many	TRBJ2-3	-	CATSSGSFTDTQYF	TGTGCCACCAGTTCCGGCTCTTTCACAGATACGCAGTATTTT
TRBV11-2	-	TRBJ2-1	TRBD2	CASSLGEGLNEQFF	TGTGCCAGCAGCTTAGGGGAGGGCCTGAATGAGCAGTTCTTC
TRBV7-9	few	TRBJ2-1	TRBD2	CASSSRLAGYNEQFF	TGTGCCAGCAGCTCCCGGCTAGCGGGGTACAATGAGCAGTTCTTC
TRBV9	many	TRBJ2-4	-	CASSVGADENIQYF	TGTGCCAGCAGCGTGGGGGCGGATGAAAACATTCAGTACTTC
TRBV2	few	TRBJ2-2	-	CASSEGHYTGELFF	TGTGCCAGCAGTGAAGGCCATTACACCGGGGAGCTGTTTTTT
TRBV20-1	-	TRBJ1-5	-	CSARDGEAWGNQPQHF	TGCAGTGCTAGAGATGGAGAGGCCTGGGGAAATCAGCCCCAGCATTTT
TRBV10-3	few	TRBJ2-3	-	CAISEPRGEATDTQYF	TGTGCCATCAGTGAGCCGAGAGGCGAGGCCACAGATACGCAGTATTTT
TRBV29-1	few	TRBJ1-5	TRBD1	CSVGQGNRNQPQHF	TGCAGCGTGGGACAGGGGAATCGCAATCAGCCCCAGCATTTT
TRBV9	many	TRBJ1-2	-	CASSPGGARYGYTF	TGTGCCAGCAGCCCCGGCGGGGCCCGCTATGGCTACACCTTC
TRBV9	many	TRBJ2-7	-	CASSVGGTHYEQYF	TGTGCCAGCAGCGTAGGGGGAACCCACTACGAGCAGTACTTC
TRBV9	few	TRBJ2-7	TRBD2	CASSPLYSGRQGEQYF	TGTGCCAGCAGCCCCCTGTATAGCGGGAGGCAAGGCGAGCAGTACTTC
TRBV24-1	few	TRBJ2-3	TRBD1	CATSDRTGSQDTQYF	TGTGCCACCAGTGACCGGACAGGGTCTCAGGATACGCAGTATTTT
TRBV7-3	-	TRBJ2-1	-	CASSFWGSGLGNEQFF	TGTGCCAGCAGCTTTTGGGGTAGCGGACTGGGAAATGAGCAGTTCTTC
TRBV24-1	many	TRBJ2-2	-	CATSDLWDGDTGELFF	TGTGCCACCAGTGATTTGTGGGACGGTGACACCGGGGAGCTGTTTTTT
TRBV6-5	few	TRBJ2-7	-	CASSYRGRGGEQYF	TGTGCCAGCAGTTACAGGGGCAGGGGGGGCGAGCAGTACTTC
TRBV6-5	-	TRBJ1-2	TRBD1	CASSLTDRADYGYTF	TGTGCCAGCAGCCTTACCGACAGGGCAGACTATGGCTACACCTTC
TRBV6-2/TRBV6-3	-	TRBJ2-6	-	CASTHGGAGANVLTF	TGTGCCAGCACCCACGGGGGCGCTGGGGCCAACGTCCTGACTTTC
TRBV4-3	-	TRBJ1-3	TRBD1	CASSHPQRGLSGNTIYF	TGCGCCAGCAGCCATCCCCAAAGGGGGCTCTCTGGAAACACCATATATTTT
TRBV28	many	TRBJ2-5	-	CASSRWVGQETQYF	TGTGCCAGCAGTCGATGGGTGGGGCAAGAGACCCAGTACTTC
TRBV27	-	TRBJ2-5	TRBD1	CASARGIQETQYF	TGTGCCAGCGCCAGGGGGATACAAGAGACCCAGTACTTC
TRBV2	many	TRBJ2-2	-	CASSEGASNTGELFF	TGTGCCAGCAGTGAAGGGGCCTCGAACACCGGGGAGCTGTTTTTT
TRBV18	many	TRBJ1-1	TRBD1	CASSQSRGTEAFF	TGTGCCAGCTCACAAAGCAGGGGGACTGAAGCTTTCTTT
TRBV7-2	many	TRBJ2-5	TRBD1	CASSLRQGETQYF	TGTGCCAGCAGCTTACGACAGGGAGAGACCCAGTACTTC
TRBV7-2	many	TRBJ2-5	TRBD2	CASSLVGAGLQETQYF	TGTGCCAGCAGCTTAGTAGGCGCGGGACTACAAGAGACCCAGTACTTC
TRBV5-1	few	TRBJ2-6	TRBD2	CASSGGTSGGRANVLTF	TGCGCCAGCAGCGGCGGAACTAGCGGGGGTAGGGCCAACGTCCTGACTTTC
TRBV24-1	-	TRBJ2-5	TRBD2	CATSDPKGLAGRTQYF	TGTGCCACCAGTGATCCTAAGGGACTAGCGGGGCGGACCCAGTACTTC
TRBV6-5	many	TRBJ1-4	-	CASSYGFNEKLFF	TGTGCCAGCAGTTACGGGTTTAACGAAAAACTGTTTTTT
TRBV5-1	-	TRBJ2-1	-	CASSLVRGSLTYSEQFF	TGCGCCAGCAGCTTGGTCAGGGGTAGCCTAACCTACAGTGAGCAGTTCTTC
TRBV9	many	TRBJ1-1	-	CASSVAGGHTEAFF	TGTGCCAGCAGCGTAGCGGGGGGGCACACTGAAGCTTTCTTT
TRBV24-1	many	TRBJ1-2	-	CATSDRENYGYTF	TGTGCCACCAGTGATAGGGAGAACTATGGCTACACCTTC
TRBV28	-	TRBJ2-7	-	CASSLLLLYEQYF	TGTGCCAGCAGTTTGTTGCTACTCTACGAGCAGTACTTC
TRBV4-3	many	TRBJ2-7	TRBD2	CASSQSASGRYEQYF	TGCGCCAGCAGCCAATCCGCTAGCGGGAGGTACGAGCAGTACTTC
TRBV4-2	-	TRBJ2-3	-	CASSQSVTSTDTQYF	TGTGCCAGCAGCCAGTCCGTAACTAGCACAGATACGCAGTATTTT
TRBV4-2	many	TRBJ1-1	-	CASSPVEGQWTEAFF	TGTGCCAGCAGCCCTGTGGAGGGCCAGTGGACTGAAGCTTTCTTT
TRBV23-1	-	TRBJ2-3	TRBD2	CASSQSFLAGPRDTQYF	TGCGCCAGCAGTCAATCCTTCCTAGCGGGTCCACGAGATACGCAGTATTTT